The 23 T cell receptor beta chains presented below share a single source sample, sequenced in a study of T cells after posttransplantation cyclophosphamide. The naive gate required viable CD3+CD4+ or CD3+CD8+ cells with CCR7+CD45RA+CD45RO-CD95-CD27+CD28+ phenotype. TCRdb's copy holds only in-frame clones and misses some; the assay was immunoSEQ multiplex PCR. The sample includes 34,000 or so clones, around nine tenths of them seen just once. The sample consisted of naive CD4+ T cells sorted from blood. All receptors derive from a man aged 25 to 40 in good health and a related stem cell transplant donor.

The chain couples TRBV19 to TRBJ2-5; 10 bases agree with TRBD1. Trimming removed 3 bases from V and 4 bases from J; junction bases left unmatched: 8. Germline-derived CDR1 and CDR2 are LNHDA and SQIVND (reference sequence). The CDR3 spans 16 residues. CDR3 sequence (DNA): TGTGCCAGTAGTATCGGGACAGGGGCGCAGAGAGAGACCCAGTACTTC. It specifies CASSIGTGAQRETQYF.

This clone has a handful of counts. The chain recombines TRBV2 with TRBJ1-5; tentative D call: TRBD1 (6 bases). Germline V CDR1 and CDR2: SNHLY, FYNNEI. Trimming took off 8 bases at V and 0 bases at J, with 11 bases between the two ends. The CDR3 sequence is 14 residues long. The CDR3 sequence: CASLGTNSNQPQHF. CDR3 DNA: TGTGCCAGCTTAGGGACAAATAGCAATCAGCCCCAGCATTTT.

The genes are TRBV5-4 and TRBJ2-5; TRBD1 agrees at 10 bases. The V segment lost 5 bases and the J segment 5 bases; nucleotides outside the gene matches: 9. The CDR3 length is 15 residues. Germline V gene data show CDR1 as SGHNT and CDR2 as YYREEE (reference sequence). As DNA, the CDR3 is TGTGCCAGCAGTTGGGACAGGGGCGACGGGGAGACCCAGTACTTC. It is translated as CASSWDRGDGETQYF.

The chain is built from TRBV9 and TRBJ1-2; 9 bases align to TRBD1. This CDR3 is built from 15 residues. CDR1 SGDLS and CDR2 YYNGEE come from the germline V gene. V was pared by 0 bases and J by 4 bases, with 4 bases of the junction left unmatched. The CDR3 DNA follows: TGTGCCAGCAGCGTAGCAGTGGGACAGGGCTATGGCTACACCTTC. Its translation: CASSVAVGQGYGYTF.

The DNA for the CDR3 is TGTGCCAGCAGTTTGAGCCGGGGGAATGGCTACACCTTC. It codes for CASSLSRGNGYTF. The gene calls are TRBV6-5 and TRBJ1-2, with D perhaps matching TRBD1 (5 bases). The CDR3 runs to 13 residues. CDR1 is MNHEY and CDR2 is SVGAGI in the germline V gene. Trimming stripped 4 bases from V and 6 bases from J, with 12 bases between.

The CDR3 DNA is TGTGCCAGCAGTCTACGATCCTGGCGAGCGGGGGGGGCTGGGGAGACCCAGTACTTC. Encoded protein: CASSLRSWRAGGAGETQYF. V usage is TRBV28 and J usage is TRBJ2-5; 10 positions agree with TRBD2. The CDR3 is 19 amino acids. The V and J ends lost 5 bases and 5 bases, in that order; junction bases with no gene match: 20. CDR1 and CDR2 from the germline V gene are MDHEN and SYDVKM.

In nucleotides, the CDR3 is TGTGCCAGCAGCTTCCTAGCGGGGGGCACAGATACGCAGTATTTT. Protein sequence: CASSFLAGGTDTQYF. The V call is TRBV13, the J call TRBJ2-3; 10 bases are shared with TRBD2. V shed 3 bases, J shed 1 base, and the junction held 1 base outside the gene matches. Germline V gene lookup returns CDR1 PRHDT and CDR2 FYEKMQ (reference sequence). The CDR3 length is 15 residues.

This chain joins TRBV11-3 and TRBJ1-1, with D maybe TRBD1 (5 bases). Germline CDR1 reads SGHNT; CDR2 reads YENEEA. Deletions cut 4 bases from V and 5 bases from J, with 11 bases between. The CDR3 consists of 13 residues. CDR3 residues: CASSSAGSTEAFF. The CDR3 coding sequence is TGTGCCAGCAGCTCGGCAGGGTCGACTGAAGCTTTCTTT. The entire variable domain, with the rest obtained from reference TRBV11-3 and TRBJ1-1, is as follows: EAGVVQSPRYKIIEKKQPVAFWCNPISGHNTLYWYLQNLGQGPELLIRYENEEAVDDSQLPKDRFSAERLKGVDSTLKIQPAELGDSAVYLCASSSAGSTEAFFGQGTRLTVV.

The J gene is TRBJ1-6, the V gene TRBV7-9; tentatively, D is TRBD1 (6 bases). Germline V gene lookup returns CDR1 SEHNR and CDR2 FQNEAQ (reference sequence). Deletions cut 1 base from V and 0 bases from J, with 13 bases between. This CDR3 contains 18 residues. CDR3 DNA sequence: TGTGCCAGCAGCTTAGTTGGACAGAGGATCTCCTATAATTCACCCCTCCACTTT. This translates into CASSLVGQRISYNSPLHF.

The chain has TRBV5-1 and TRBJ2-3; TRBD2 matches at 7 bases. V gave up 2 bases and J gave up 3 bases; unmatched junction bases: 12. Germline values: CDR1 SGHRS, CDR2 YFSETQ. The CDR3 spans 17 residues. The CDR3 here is CASSFDPPSGATDTQYF. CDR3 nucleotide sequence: TGCGCCAGCAGCTTTGATCCACCGAGCGGGGCAACAGATACGCAGTATTTT.

CDR3 in amino acids: CASSPGAGDTEAFF. The CDR3 nucleotides are TGTGCCAGCAGCCCCGGGGCAGGGGATACTGAAGCTTTCTTT. This rearrangement joins TRBV5-4 to TRBJ1-1, with a tentative D call TRBD1 (6 bases). The CDR3 totals 14 residues. The germline V and J ends were trimmed by 4 bases and 5 bases, with 15 bases remaining between them. Germline V gene sequence: CDR1 SGHNT, CDR2 YYREEE (reference sequence).

The chain's CDR3 is CASSFSAGVNTEAFF. The DNA for the CDR3 is TGCGCCAGCAGCTTTTCGGCAGGTGTGAACACTGAAGCTTTCTTT. The chain has TRBV5-1 and TRBJ1-1; D not resolved. CDR3 size: 15 residues. V was cut by 2 bases and J by 0 bases, with 11 bases left in between. The V gene's germline CDR1 is SGHRS and CDR2 YFSETQ.

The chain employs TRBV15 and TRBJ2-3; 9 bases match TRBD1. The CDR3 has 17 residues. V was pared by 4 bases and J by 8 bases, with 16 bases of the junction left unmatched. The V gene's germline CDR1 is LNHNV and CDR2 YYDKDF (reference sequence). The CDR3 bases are TGTGCCACCAGCACCAACGCCCGGGACAGGGCCTTTGGTACGCAGTATTTT. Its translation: CATSTNARDRAFGTQYF.

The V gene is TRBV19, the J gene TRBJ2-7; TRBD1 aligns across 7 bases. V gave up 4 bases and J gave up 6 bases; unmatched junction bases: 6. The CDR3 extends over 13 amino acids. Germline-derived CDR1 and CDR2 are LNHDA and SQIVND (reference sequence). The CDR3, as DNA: TGTGCCAGTAGTACCCGGACAGGCTCCGAGCAGTACTTC. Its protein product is CASSTRTGSEQYF.

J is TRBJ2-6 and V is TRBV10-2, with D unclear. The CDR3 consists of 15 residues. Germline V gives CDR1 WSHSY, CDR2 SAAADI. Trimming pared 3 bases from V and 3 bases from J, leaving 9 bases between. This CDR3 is CASSESGFGANVLTF. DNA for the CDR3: TGCGCCAGCAGTGAATCCGGGTTTGGGGCCAACGTCCTGACTTTC.

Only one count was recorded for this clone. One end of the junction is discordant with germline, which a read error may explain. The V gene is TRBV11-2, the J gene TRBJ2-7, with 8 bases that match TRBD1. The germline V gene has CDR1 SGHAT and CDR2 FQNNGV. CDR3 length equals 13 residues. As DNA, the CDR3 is TGTGCCAGCAGGTCGTCATCATGGGACAGGCTCCACTTC. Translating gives CASRSSSWDRLHF.

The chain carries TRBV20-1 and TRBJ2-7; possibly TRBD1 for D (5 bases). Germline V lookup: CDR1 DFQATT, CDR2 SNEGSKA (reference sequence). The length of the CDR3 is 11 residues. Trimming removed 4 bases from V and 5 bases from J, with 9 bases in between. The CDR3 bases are TGCAGTGCTAAGCAGGGAAACGAGCAGTACTTC. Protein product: CSAKQGNEQYF.

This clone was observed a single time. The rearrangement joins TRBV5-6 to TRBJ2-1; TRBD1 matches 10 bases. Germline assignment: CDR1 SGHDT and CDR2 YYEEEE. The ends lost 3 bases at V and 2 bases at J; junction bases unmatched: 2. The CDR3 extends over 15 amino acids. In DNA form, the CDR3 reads TGTGCCAGCAGCTCGACAGGGGGCCCCTACAATGAGCAGTTCTTC. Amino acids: CASSSTGGPYNEQFF.

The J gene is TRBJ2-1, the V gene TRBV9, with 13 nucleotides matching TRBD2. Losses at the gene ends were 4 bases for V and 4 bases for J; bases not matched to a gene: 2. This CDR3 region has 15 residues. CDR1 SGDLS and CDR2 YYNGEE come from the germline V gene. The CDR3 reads CASSRTSGGYNEQFF. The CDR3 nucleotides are TGTGCCAGCAGCCGGACTAGCGGGGGTTACAATGAGCAGTTCTTC.

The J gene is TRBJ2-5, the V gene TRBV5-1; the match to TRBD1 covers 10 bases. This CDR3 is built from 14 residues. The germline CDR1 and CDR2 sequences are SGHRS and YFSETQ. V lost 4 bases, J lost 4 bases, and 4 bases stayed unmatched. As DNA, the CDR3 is TGCGCCAGCAGCCAACGGACAGGGGGAGAGACCCAGTACTTC. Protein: CASSQRTGGETQYF. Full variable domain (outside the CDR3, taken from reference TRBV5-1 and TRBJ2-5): KAGVTQTPRYLIKTRGQQVTLSCSPISGHRSVSWYQQTPGQGLQFLFEYFSETQRNKGNFPGRFSGRQFSNSRSEMNVSTLELGDSALYLCASSQRTGGETQYFGPGTRLLVL.

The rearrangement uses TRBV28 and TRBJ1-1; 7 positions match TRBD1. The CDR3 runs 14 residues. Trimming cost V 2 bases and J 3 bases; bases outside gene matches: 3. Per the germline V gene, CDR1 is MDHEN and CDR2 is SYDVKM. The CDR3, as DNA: TGTGCCAGCAGTTTACCTACAGGGGACACTGAAGCTTTCTTT. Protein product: CASSLPTGDTEAFF.

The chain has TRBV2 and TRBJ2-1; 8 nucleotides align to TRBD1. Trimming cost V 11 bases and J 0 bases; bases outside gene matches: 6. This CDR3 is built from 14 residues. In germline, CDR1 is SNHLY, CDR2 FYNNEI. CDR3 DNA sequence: TGTGCCTCCCGGGACAGGCGCTCCTACAATGAGCAGTTCTTC. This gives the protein CASRDRRSYNEQFF.

CDR3 sequence reads: CASSLGAQGHGYTF. Written as DNA, the CDR3 is TGTGCCAGCAGCTTAGGGGCTCAGGGGCATGGCTACACCTTC. V is TRBV11-2 and J is TRBJ1-2; maybe TRBD1 (6 bases). Per the germline V gene, CDR1 is SGHAT and CDR2 is FQNNGV. The CDR3 loop spans 14 amino acids. The V end lost 1 base, the J end lost 6 bases, and 12 bases lay between the germline ends.